This T cell receptor beta chain was found in a study of identifying expanded T cells in peripheral blood (dated by TCRdb to between 2017 and 2020). Concerning the study at large: Separate aliquots of the same genomic DNA pool were sequenced to produce technical replicates, and four replicates were compared in pairs. The paper as a whole reports these results and caveats: Across all healthy-donor time intervals, the beta-binomial model significantly cut both the number of clones called differentially abundant and the false-positive rate. It was expected by the authors that biological variance in healthy repertoires might increase further over much longer intervals, such as months to years. Between technical replicates the binomial model flagged approximately 1.3 differentially abundant clones, whereas over about two weeks the binomial model flagged about 15 and over approximately four weeks approximately 20. Across all healthy donors, variance in clone template counts between roughly two-week samples was found to increase significantly with total template count.

On this clone: This receptor's antigen is unknown. Base qualities were left out, and no much larger clone turns up one base away.

No immune events such as infections were documented for the healthy donors during the collection period. Blood repertoires from healthy donors were used as a training cohort for calibrating time-dependent variance in a beta-binomial model of differential abundance of T-cell clones. The training cohort comprised approximately ten healthy donors, 3 female and 7 male. On average the donors were around 44 years old, and their ages spanned roughly 29 to 64 years. Whole blood was collected from each healthy donor at three time points spaced approximately 2 weeks apart and obtained from a commercial supplier. For immunosequencing, genomic DNA was extracted from whole blood that had not been sorted. TCRbeta CDR3 regions were profiled with the immunoSEQ Assay using bias-controlled multiplex PCR amplification of genomic DNA. As for the authors' bioinformatics: To quantify the absolute abundance of each unique TCRbeta CDR3 region, the sequences were collapsed and filtered. Differential abundance was tested with a binomial (Fisher-equivalent) model and with a beta-binomial model adding time-dependent variance fitted from healthy donors. Clones with fewer than 5 combined templates were removed, and a clone was called differentially abundant if the clone's Benjamini-Hochberg FDR was below 0.01. Beta-binomial variance was modeled as a function of total template count across the two samples using the form v = (b*log(k)+a)^2. As stored in TCRdb, this immuneACCESS dataset retains in-frame rearrangements with V and J assigned. A fraction of the clones does not appear; measured against another copy, unresolved V genes explain less than half of the discrepancy, and the remainder lacks a known reason. V and J calls and clone size are copied from that table; D and trimming were computed from the DNA. In all, the sample holds around 95,000 clones, and about 90% of those were seen once. The biggest ten clones account for about 6% of the sample.

This TCR was sampled from a person aged 18-69 years in good health. The sequenced sample was blood.

The CDR3 protein is CASSRDRVREQFF. At the DNA level, the sequence is TGTGCCAGCAGCCGGGACAGGGTACGCGAGCAGTTCTTC. The chain is assembled from TRBV9 and TRBJ2-1; TRBD1 fits 9 bases in the junction. Reading from cysteine to phenylalanine, the CDR3 counts 13 amino acids. Here the CDR3 DNA is all that survives: 39 bases in frame from base 1. CDR1 SGDLS and CDR2 YYNGEE are derived from the germline V gene. Unmatched junction bases come to 6, with V trimmed by 4 bases and J by 10 bases.